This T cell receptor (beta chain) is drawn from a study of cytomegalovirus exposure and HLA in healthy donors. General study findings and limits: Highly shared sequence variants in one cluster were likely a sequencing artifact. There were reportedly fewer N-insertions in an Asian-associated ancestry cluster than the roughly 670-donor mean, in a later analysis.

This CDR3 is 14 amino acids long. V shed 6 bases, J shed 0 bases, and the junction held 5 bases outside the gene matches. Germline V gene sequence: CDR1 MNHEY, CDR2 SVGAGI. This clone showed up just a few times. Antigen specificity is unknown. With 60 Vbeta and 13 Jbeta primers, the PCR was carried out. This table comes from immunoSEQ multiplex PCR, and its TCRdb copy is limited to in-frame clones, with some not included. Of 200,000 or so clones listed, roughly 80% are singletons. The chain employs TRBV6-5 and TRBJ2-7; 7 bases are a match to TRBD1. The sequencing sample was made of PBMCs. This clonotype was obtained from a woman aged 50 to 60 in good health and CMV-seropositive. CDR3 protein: CASRLGQSSYEQYF. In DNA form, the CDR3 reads TGTGCCAGCAGGTTGGGACAGAGCTCCTACGAGCAGTACTTC.